These 16 T cell receptor beta chains share one sample of origin, sequenced in a study of blood T cell repertoires in COVID-19. Assay: immunoSEQ multiplex PCR; the TCRdb copy retains only in-frame clones and omits some. The profile shows about 150,000 clones, about four fifths of them singletons. Sequenced: peripheral blood. The source of these receptors is a man between 60 and 75 years old with acute or convalescent COVID-19.

This chain uses TRBV12-5 with TRBJ2-3; 10 nucleotides line up with TRBD2. Germline-derived CDR1 and CDR2 are LGHNT and FRNRAP. The CDR3 covers 16 residues. V lost 5 bases and J lost 2; bases outside the gene matches: 7. CDR3 in amino acids: CASGPVAGGPTDTQYF. In DNA, the CDR3 is TGTGCTAGTGGTCCCGTAGCGGGGGGCCCCACAGATACGCAGTATTTT. The full variable domain, completed using reference TRBV12-5 and TRBJ2-3, is DARVTQTPRHKVTEMGQEVTMRCQPILGHNTVFWYRQTMMQGLELLAYFRNRAPLDDSGMPKDRFSAEMPDATLATLKIQPSEPRDSAVYFCASGPVAGGPTDTQYFGPGTRLTVL.

This rearrangement joins TRBV12-3 or TRBV12-4 to TRBJ1-1; tentatively, D is TRBD1 (5 bases). The CDR3 runs 13 residues. Trimming pared 3 bases from V and 5 bases from J, leaving 10 bases between. Here the CDR3 DNA reads TGTGCCAGCAGTTTCCAGGGAGGAACTGAAGCTTTCTTT. It specifies CASSFQGGTEAFF.

The V and J genes are TRBV14 and TRBJ2-1; TRBD2 aligns across 10 bases. Germline trimming cut 5 bases from V and 2 bases from J; bases unmatched to any gene: 9. The V gene's germline CDR1 is SGHDN and CDR2 FVKESK. The length of the CDR3 is 17 residues. CDR3 loop: CASSARQLAGTYNEQFF. The CDR3 DNA follows: TGTGCCAGCAGCGCCCGCCAACTAGCGGGGACCTACAATGAGCAGTTCTTC.

The V and J genes are TRBV5-8 and TRBJ2-1, with no clear D. V lost 0 bases, J lost 1 base, and 8 bases lay in between. The length of the CDR3 is 15 residues. CDR1 and CDR2 from the germline V gene are SGHTS and YDEGEE. The CDR3 is CASSLGGRSYNEQFF. The CDR3 DNA reads as TGTGCCAGCAGCTTGGGAGGAAGGTCCTACAATGAGCAGTTCTTC.

Turning to this clone: One junction end disagrees with the germline gene, perhaps due to a read error. This chain links TRBV13 with TRBJ2-7; 8 bases fit TRBD1. Germline values: CDR1 PRHDT, CDR2 FYEKMQ (reference sequence). This CDR3 is 12 amino acids long. CDR3 in DNA: TGTGCCAGCAGCCGTGGACAGGGATCGATGGGGTTC. Translation: CASSRGQGSMGF.

The rearrangement uses TRBV5-6 and TRBJ1-4; D possibly corresponds to TRBD1 (5 bases). Germline CDR1 and CDR2: SGHDT and YYEEEE. Trimming cost V 1 base and J 8 bases, with 12 bases left between them. The CDR3 is 14 residues long. This CDR3 is CASSLRGSEEKLFF. In DNA, the CDR3 is TGTGCCAGCAGCTTGCGGGGGAGTGAGGAAAAACTGTTTTTT.

The V and J genes are TRBV9 and TRBJ1-1, with TRBD1 matching 9 bases. The CDR3 has 15 amino acids. Germline V gene data show CDR1 as SGDLS and CDR2 as YYNGEE. With V trimmed by 1 base and J by 7 bases, 8 bases remained unmatched. For the CDR3, the DNA is TGTGCCAGCAGCGTACTGAGGACAGGGGTTTTTGAAGCTTTCTTT. Its translation: CASSVLRTGVFEAFF.

The genes are TRBV3-1 (or the pseudogene TRBV3-2) and TRBJ2-2; no firm D call. Per the germline V gene, CDR1 is LGHDT and CDR2 is YNNKEL (reference sequence). CDR3 length: 14 residues. The V end lost 4 bases, the J end lost 3 bases, and 9 bases lay between the germline ends. CDR3 sequence: CASSRLADTGELFF. The CDR3 DNA is TGTGCCAGCAGCCGCCTTGCAGACACCGGGGAGCTGTTTTTT.

This rearrangement joins TRBV3-1 (or the pseudogene TRBV3-2) to TRBJ1-4; 7 bases fit TRBD1. V lost 0 bases to trimming and J lost 8 bases; unmatched junction nucleotides: 6. Germline assignment: CDR1 LGHDT and CDR2 YNNKEL (reference sequence). The length of the CDR3 is 15 residues. The CDR3 DNA follows: TGTGCCAGCAGCCAAGAGGCGTCAGGGGGGGAAAAACTGTTTTTT. It translates to CASSQEASGGEKLFF.

V and J are TRBV6-6 and TRBJ1-4; D possibly corresponds to TRBD1 (5 bases). Germline CDR1 reads MNHNY; CDR2 reads SVGAGI (reference sequence). CDR3 length: 14 amino acids. Trimming removed 4 bases at V and 2 bases at J, with 8 bases between. The CDR3 protein is CASSFGGTNEKLFF. Written as DNA, the CDR3 is TGTGCCAGCAGTTTCGGGGGGACTAATGAAAAACTGTTTTTT.

This clone was picked up one time. The chain recombines TRBV7-3 with TRBJ2-2; possible D gene TRBD1, 5 bases. The CDR3 consists of 15 residues. With 5 bases removed from V and 5 bases from J, the gap between germline ends came to 15 bases. Germline CDR1 is SGHTA and CDR2 is FQGTGA. In DNA form, the CDR3 reads TGTGCCAGCAGCCCCAATGGACACAGGACCGGGGAGCTGTTTTTT. It yields the protein CASSPNGHRTGELFF. Drawing the rest from reference TRBV7-3 and TRBJ2-2, the complete variable domain is GAGVSQTPSNKVTEKGKYVELRCDPISGHTALYWYRQSLGQGPEFLIYFQGTGAADDSGLPNDRFFAVRPEGSVSTLKIQRTERGDSAVYLCASSPNGHRTGELFFGEGSRLTVL.

This clone was counted a few times. The chain recombines TRBV2 with TRBJ1-5, with D hard to call. Trimming left V 7 bases short and J 1 base short, with 11 bases between. This CDR3 has 14 amino acids. Germline CDR1 reads SNHLY; CDR2 reads FYNNEI. The CDR3 coding sequence is TGTGCCAGCAATTTATACAGCAGCAATCAGCCCCAGCATTTT. Amino acid sequence: CASNLYSSNQPQHF. The variable domain in full, with the rest retrieved from reference TRBV2 and TRBJ1-5, is EPEVTQTPSHQVTQMGQEVILRCVPISNHLYFYWYRQILGQKVEFLVSFYNNEISEKSEIFDDQFSVERPDGSNFTLKIRSTKLEDSAMYFCASNLYSSNQPQHFGDGTRLSIL.

CDR3 DNA: TGTGCCAGCAGTTTCACTCCCCTGGGGGGCGAGCAGTACTTC. Residues: CASSFTPLGGEQYF. The genes are TRBV27 and TRBJ2-7, with D maybe TRBD2 (6 bases). V lost 3 bases and J lost 6, with 15 bases in between. The germline V gene encodes CDR1 MNHEY and CDR2 SMNVEV (reference sequence). This CDR3 region has 14 residues.

Only a few counts were recorded for this clone. The chain links TRBV30 to TRBJ1-5, with TRBD1 identical over 9 bases. Germline CDR1 reads GTSNPN; CDR2 reads SVGIG (reference sequence). This CDR3 spans 13 amino acids. Trimming took 0 bases from V and 6 from J; bases not matched to a gene: 0. The chain's CDR3 is CAWSVQGAQPQHF. The CDR3 bases are TGTGCCTGGAGTGTACAGGGGGCTCAGCCCCAGCATTTT. The complete variable domain, with remaining parts taken from reference TRBV30 and TRBJ1-5, reads SQTIHQWPATLVQPVGSPLSLECTVEGTSNPNLYWYRQAAGRGLQLLFYSVGIGQISSEVPQNLSASRPQDRQFILSSKKLLLSDSGFYLCAWSVQGAQPQHFGDGTRLSIL.

V gene TRBV7-9 combines with J gene TRBJ1-2; TRBD1 is a possible D gene (6 bases). Germline V gives CDR1 SEHNR, CDR2 FQNEAQ (reference sequence). This CDR3 contains 13 residues. V gave up 2 bases and J gave up 3 bases, with 7 bases separating them. CDR3 coding DNA: TGTGCCAGCAGCTTACAGGGGCACTATGGCTACACCTTC. It yields the protein CASSLQGHYGYTF.

The J gene is TRBJ2-7, the V gene TRBV7-2, with TRBD2 matching 8 bases. There are 15 residues in the CDR3. Trimming took 3 bases from V and 4 from J; bases not matched to a gene: 8. Germline V lookup: CDR1 SGHTA, CDR2 FQGNSA. CDR3: CASSFVSGSGYEQYF. The CDR3 DNA reads TGTGCCAGCAGCTTCGTGAGCGGGAGTGGGTACGAGCAGTACTTC.